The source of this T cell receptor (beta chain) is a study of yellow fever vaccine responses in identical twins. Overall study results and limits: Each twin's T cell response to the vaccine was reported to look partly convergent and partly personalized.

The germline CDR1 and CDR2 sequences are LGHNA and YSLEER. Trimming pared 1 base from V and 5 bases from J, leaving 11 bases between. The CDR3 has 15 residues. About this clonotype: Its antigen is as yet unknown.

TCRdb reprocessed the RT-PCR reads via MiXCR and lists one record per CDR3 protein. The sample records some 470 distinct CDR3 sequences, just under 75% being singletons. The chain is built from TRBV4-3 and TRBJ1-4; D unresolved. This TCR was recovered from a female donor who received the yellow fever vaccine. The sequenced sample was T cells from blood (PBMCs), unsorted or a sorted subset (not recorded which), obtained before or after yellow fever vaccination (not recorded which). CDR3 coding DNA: TGCGCCAGCAGCCAAGTAGACGGTATGAATGAAAAACTGTTTTTT. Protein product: CASSQVDGMNEKLFF.